A selection of T cell receptor beta chains follows, all from one sample in a study of CD4+ T cells in melanoma. The table came from immunoSEQ multiplex PCR; TCRdb's copy has only in-frame clones and leaves some out. The sample holds about 140,000 clones, roughly 91% seen once. The receptor source for this set is a human donor with melanoma. Each CDR3 is given with its conserved first and last residue. D genes are given only for firm matches. Expanded clones are given a class, and other clones once, few, many or no size at all.

clone_size	j_call	d_call	v_call	cdr3_length	cdr3_aa	cdr3_nt
NA	TRBJ1-2	NA	TRBV6-6	14	CASSYEGTISGYTF	TGTGCCAGCAGTTACGAGGGAACTATTAGCGGCTACACCTTC
NA	TRBJ2-1	NA	TRBV12-5	14	CASGRGGRYNEQFF	TGTGCTAGTGGCCGGGGCGGTCGGTACAATGAGCAGTTCTTC
NA	TRBJ1-1	TRBD1	TRBV7-9	14	CASSPQTGGTEAFF	TGTGCCAGCAGCCCTCAGACAGGGGGGACTGAAGCTTTCTTT
once	TRBJ1-6	TRBD1	TRBV7-3	15	CASSPQGALNSPLHF	TGTGCCAGCAGCCCACAGGGGGCTCTGAATTCACCCCTCCACTTT
NA	TRBJ2-5	NA	TRBV20-1	10	CSVGQETQYF	TGCAGTGTAGGCCAAGAGACCCAGTACTTC
few	TRBJ2-1	NA	TRBV7-3	15	CASSVDLGSYNEQFF	TGTGCCAGCAGCGTGGACCTGGGGTCCTACAATGAGCAGTTCTTC
NA	TRBJ2-3	TRBD2	TRBV25-1	15	CASSDQRGGSDTQYF	TGTGCCAGCAGTGACCAGCGGGGGGGGTCAGATACGCAGTATTTT
NA	TRBJ2-2	TRBD1	TRBV2	15	CASSPGTVNTGELFF	TGTGCCAGCAGTCCCGGGACAGTGAACACCGGGGAGCTGTTTTTT
NA	TRBJ1-3	TRBD1	TRBV7-9	15	CASSFQTGSGNTIYF	TGTGCCAGCAGCTTCCAGACAGGGTCTGGAAACACCATATATTTT
NA	TRBJ2-2	NA	TRBV11-2	16	CASRYTGLLNTGELFF	TGTGCCAGCAGATACACGGGACTCCTGAACACCGGGGAGCTGTTTTTT
NA	TRBJ2-1	NA	TRBV6-5	13	CASTGGVYNEQFF	TGTGCCAGCACAGGTGGAGTCTACAATGAGCAGTTCTTC
NA	TRBJ1-6	TRBD1	TRBV18	16	CASSAAGTGQGSPLHF	TGTGCCAGCTCAGCGGCCGGGACAGGGCAGGGTTCACCCCTCCACTTT
once	TRBJ2-7	TRBD2	TRBV4-2	16	CASSQAGTSGGYEQYF	TGTGCCAGCAGCCAAGCTGGGACTAGCGGGGGCTACGAGCAGTACTTC
NA	TRBJ2-5	NA	TRBV5-1	14	CASSSSGQLETQYF	TGCGCCAGCAGCTCGTCCGGTCAGTTGGAGACCCAGTACTTC
NA	TRBJ1-2	TRBD1	TRBV7-9	11	CASSRDRAGTF	TGTGCCAGCAGTCGTGACAGGGCGGGCACCTTC
NA	TRBJ1-2	TRBD1	TRBV7-9	15	CASSLQGQGARGYTF	TGTGCCAGCAGCTTACAGGGACAGGGGGCAAGAGGCTACACCTTC
NA	TRBJ1-1	NA	TRBV19	15	CASSYTPRDTQGAFF	TGTGCCAGTAGCTATACACCCCGGGACACTCAAGGAGCTTTCTTT
NA	TRBJ1-3	NA	TRBV6-1	15	CASSEAGYSGNTIYF	TGTGCCAGCAGTGAAGCAGGGTACTCTGGAAACACCATATATTTT
NA	TRBJ1-2	NA	TRBV2	15	CASSVVQDPNYGYTF	TGTGCCAGCAGTGTAGTACAGGACCCTAACTATGGCTACACCTTC
NA	TRBJ2-7	TRBD2	TRBV5-5	15	CASDLGLDVLYEQYF	TGTGCCAGCGATTTAGGACTAGACGTCCTCTACGAGCAGTACTTC
few	TRBJ1-3	NA	TRBV5-1	14	CASSLEGVGNTIYF	TGCGCCAGCAGCTTGGAGGGGGTTGGAAACACCATATATTTT
NA	TRBJ1-2	NA	TRBV5-6	12	CASSFGFNIPSF	TGTGCCAGCAGCTTCGGGTTTAACATCCCATCCTTC
once	TRBJ2-5	TRBD2	TRBV9	15	CASSGSGGALETQYF	TGTGCCAGCAGCGGTAGCGGGGGGGCCCTGGAGACCCAGTACTTC
NA	TRBJ2-3	TRBD2	TRBV9	16	CASSVLAGGPADTQYF	TGTGCCAGCAGCGTACTAGCGGGGGGGCCAGCAGATACGCAGTATTTT
NA	TRBJ2-1	TRBD1	TRBV27	17	CASSLSYTGTVYNEQFF	TGTGCCAGCAGTTTATCGTACACCGGGACAGTTTACAATGAGCAGTTCTTC
NA	TRBJ2-1	NA	TRBV11-2	15	CASRIGSGSFHEQFF	TGTGCCAGCCGGATAGGTAGCGGTTCTTTCCATGAGCAGTTCTTC
NA	TRBJ2-5	NA	TRBV6-1	13	CASRLTAQETQYF	TGTGCCAGCAGGTTGACGGCCCAGGAGACCCAGTACTTC
NA	TRBJ2-7	NA	TRBV7-9	12	CASRQESYEQYF	TGTGCCAGCCGACAGGAATCCTACGAGCAGTACTTC
NA	TRBJ2-1	TRBD2	TRBV13	15	CASRKGLAGPNEQFF	TGTGCCAGCAGAAAGGGACTAGCGGGGCCCAATGAGCAGTTCTTC
NA	TRBJ2-3	TRBD2	TRBV5-1	16	CASSSQTSGGLDTQYF	TGCGCCAGCAGCTCACAGACTAGCGGGGGCCTGGATACGCAGTATTTT
NA	TRBJ2-7	NA	TRBV19	13	CASSIQRSYEQYF	TGTGCCAGTAGTATACAACGTTCCTACGAGCAGTACTTC
NA	TRBJ1-1	NA	TRBV2	16	CASRRYEGGGNTEAFF	TGTGCCAGCAGACGATACGAGGGAGGAGGGAACACTGAAGCTTTCTTT
NA	TRBJ2-3	TRBD2	TRBV27	13	CASRAGSTDTQYF	TGTGCCAGCCGAGCGGGGAGCACAGATACGCAGTATTTT